This T cell receptor (beta chain) comes out of a study of ipilimumab plus nivolumab after autologous stem cell transplantation. Study-level information: Median doses per patient: about five ipilimumab, under 10 nivolumab. Findings and limits, study-wide: TCR repertoire, Treg phenotype and gut microbiota reportedly support more study of this approach.

With 6 bases removed from V and 2 bases from J, the gap between germline ends came to 11 bases. Germline V gives CDR1 SEHNR, CDR2 FQNEAQ (reference sequence). The CDR3 runs 13 residues. About this clone itself: Its target is not known.

Some clones are missing from TCRdb's copy, which holds only in-frame ones; the method was immunoSEQ multiplex PCR. The sample includes 9,500 to 15,000 clones, approximately 70% of them seen just once. Checkpoint therapy with ipilimumab 1 mg/kg began 14 to 28 days after transplant. The V call is TRBV7-9, the J call TRBJ2-7, with a tentative D call TRBD2 (5 bases). The sequencing here drew on PBMCs, taken in a trial of ipilimumab plus nivolumab as post-transplant consolidation. The TCR was taken from a male donor with diffuse large B-cell lymphoma. CDR3 coding DNA: TGTGCCAGCAGGGCCCCGGGAACCTACGAGCAGTACTTC. Its protein product is CASRAPGTYEQYF. Full variable domain (remainder filled in from reference TRBV7-9 and TRBJ2-7): DTGVSQNPRHKITKRGQNVTFRCDPISEHNRLYWYRQTLGQGPEFLTYFQNEAQLEKSRLLSDRFSAERPKGSFSTLEIQRTEQGDSAMYLCASRAPGTYEQYFGPGTRLTVT.